This entry describes one TCR beta chain. From germline, CDR1 is ENHRY and CDR2 SYGVKD. The CDR3 is 18 residues long. The junction had 19 bases not matched to a gene; V was cut back by 6 bases and J by 7 bases. This entry belongs to a study of T cell changes during pregnancy in multiple sclerosis. Sequenced by immunoSEQ multiplex PCR; TCRdb stores in-frame clones only, minus some. The sample shows nearly 110,000 clones, around 93% of them seen only once. V and J are TRBV10-3 and TRBJ1-5; TRBD1 matches 9 bases. This specimen was peripheral blood, taken after pregnancy. This sequence originates from a female donor with multiple sclerosis, enrolled in a pregnancy study. CDR3 amino acids: CAISRTGQGTTRDQPQHF. The CDR3 nucleotides are TGTGCCATCAGCCGGACCGGACAGGGGACGACTCGGGACCAGCCCCAGCATTTT.